The entry below gives a single T cell receptor beta chain sequence along with its context. This sample was taken from a study of blood T cell repertoires in COVID-19. About the study: COVID-19 samples collected from the United States, Italy and Spain covered acute and convalescent phases.

Membership in each cohort depended on participant-reported clinical history. Two negative PCRs, clearance, or symptom resolution had been documented for recovered Cohort 3 donors. CDR3 size: 16 residues. Germline trimming cut 6 bases from V and 3 bases from J; bases unmatched to any gene: 13. Germline V CDR1 and CDR2: KGHSH, LQKENI. Per the authors' pipeline: Using reference gene primer amplification, nucleated cell counts were estimated. Measured with immunoSEQ multiplex PCR; TCRdb has only the in-frame clones, and not every one. V and J calls and clone size are those listed in that table; D and trimming were worked out from the DNA. The sample has hundreds of thousands of clones, around 91% seen once.

The sample was PBMCs or T cells enriched from blood (not recorded which). The rearrangement uses TRBV18 and TRBJ2-5; 7 positions agree with TRBD2. The clonotype was recovered from a woman aged 40 to 50 who had recovered from COVID-19. The CDR3 spells CASSWTHSSGEETQYF. For the CDR3, the DNA is TGTGCCAGCTCCTGGACCCATTCTAGCGGAGAAGAGACCCAGTACTTC.